Below, one TCR beta chain is given with its context. Its target is not known. These data come from a study of long-term antiretroviral therapy in people with HIV. Looking at the study overall: Of all samples, the earliest predate the 2015 immediate-ART recommendation by about a decade.

Trimming removed 2 bases from V and 7 bases from J, with 6 bases in between. CDR1 MGHDK and CDR2 SYGVNS come from the germline V gene. There are 12 residues in the CDR3. Whole-study results and caveats: Repertoires from HIV showed CDR3 length ranges narrower than those of controls.

Version v3.0 of the immunoSEQ assay was performed at survey level. Profiling relied on immunoSEQ multiplex PCR, and the TCRdb table lists in-frame clones only, not all of them. This table has some 40,000 clones, less than 90% appearing once. The input for sequencing was unsorted PBMCs, taken 1 year after starting antiretroviral therapy. This receptor was taken from a man younger than 35 with HIV. This rearrangement joins TRBV25-1 to TRBJ2-1; D uncertain. In nucleotides, the CDR3 is TGTGCCAGCAGTGAACAATTGAATGAGCAGTTCTTC. It translates to CASSEQLNEQFF.